This T cell receptor beta chain was captured in a study of blood T cells in healthy people across ages. Study results and caveats: Possibly confounding the expanded clonotype changes was the fact that donor CMV status was unknown.

This clonotype was detected ten times or more. No antigen is known for it. The germline V gene encodes CDR1 DFQATT and CDR2 SNEGSKA (reference sequence). J was trimmed by 7 bases and V by 0 bases; bases with no gene match: 1. This CDR3 is built from 15 residues. Primed by a sample-barcoded 5' primer and a J-beta primer mix, a second PCR proceeded for 7 to 11 cycles. Paired-end reads containing CDR3 totaled no fewer than 3 million for each sample. Each CDR3 protein is one row after TCRdb ran MiXCR on the 5' RACE reads. The sample has 1.5 million to 2 million distinct CDR3 sequences, about 35% seen once. Researchers isolated at least 7 million PBMCs per sample.

What was sequenced was blood. This TCR derives from a woman younger than 45 in good health. The chain has TRBV20-1 and TRBJ2-1, with 15 bases fitting TRBD2. In DNA, the CDR3 is TGCAGTGCTAGAGAAGGACTAGCGGGAGGGAATGAGCAGTTCTTC. It codes for CSAREGLAGGNEQFF.